These 28 T cell receptor beta chains share one sample of origin, sequenced in a study of cytomegalovirus exposure and HLA in healthy donors. Primers: 60 Vbeta forward and 13 Jbeta reverse. Repertoires were generated with immunoSEQ multiplex PCR, while TCRdb's copy carries only in-frame clones and drops some. The data hold around 150,000 clones, with roughly 9.6% observed a single time. The specimen was PBMCs. These receptors all come from a woman in her thirties or forties in good health and CMV-seropositive.

As DNA, the CDR3 is TGTGCCAGCAGTGAAAGAGGTCAGGGTCCCTCCCTCCACTTT. It codes for CASSERGQGPSLHF. The chain has TRBV6-1 and TRBJ1-6, with D possibly being TRBD1 (5 bases). Trimming pared 2 bases from V and 14 bases from J, leaving 16 bases between. From germline, CDR1 is MNHNS and CDR2 SASEGT. This CDR3 spans 14 amino acids.

In the case of this clone: Other nucleotide sequences from this sample produce the same CDR3. The rearrangement joins TRBV5-1 to TRBJ2-2, with 9 positions matching TRBD2. J gave up 1 base and V 5 bases, and 3 bases lay outside the gene matches. Germline V lookup: CDR1 SGHRS, CDR2 YFSETQ. The CDR3 has 15 residues. The CDR3 DNA sequence: TGCGCCAGCAGTCTAGCGGGGCGGAACACCGGGGAGCTGTTTTTT. Translating gives CASSLAGRNTGELFF.

This chain connects TRBV5-1 to TRBJ2-2, with D uncertain. V lost 2 bases and J 1 base, leaving 9 bases between the germline ends. This CDR3 is 15 amino acids long. Germline V gene data show CDR1 as SGHRS and CDR2 as YFSETQ. This CDR3 is CASSLTELNTGELFF. CDR3 in DNA: TGCGCCAGCAGCTTAACGGAGCTGAACACCGGGGAGCTGTTTTTT.

The chain employs TRBV27 and TRBJ2-3; 7 bases fit TRBD2. Trimming at V came to 3 bases and at J to 6 bases, leaving 6 bases not matched to a gene. The germline V gene encodes CDR1 MNHEY and CDR2 SMNVEV (reference sequence). The CDR3 spans 14 residues. CDR3 nucleotides: TGTGCCAGCAGTTTGCAGGCCGGGGGGGATACGCAGTATTTT. Protein product: CASSLQAGGDTQYF.

This clone was seen a few times. V and J are TRBV7-9 and TRBJ1-2, with TRBD1 as a possible D gene (6 bases). V gave up 1 base and J gave up 4 bases, with 13 bases separating them. Germline CDR1 reads SEHNR; CDR2 reads FQNEAQ (reference sequence). The CDR3 has 15 residues. The CDR3 loop is CASSLGGGVGYGYTF. CDR3 in DNA: TGTGCCAGCAGCTTAGGGGGGGGCGTCGGCTATGGCTACACCTTC.

This chain joins TRBV6-6 and TRBJ2-7; TRBD1 is a possible D gene (6 bases). The CDR3 runs 12 residues. Trimming shortened V by 8 bases and J by 4 bases, and 12 bases separated the two germline ends. In germline, CDR1 is MNHNY, CDR2 SVGAGI (reference sequence). CDR3 in amino acids: CASAQGLYEQYF. The CDR3 nucleotides read TGTGCCAGCGCACAGGGTTTGTACGAGCAGTACTTC.

V gene TRBV2 combines with J gene TRBJ2-5; weak D call: TRBD1 (6 bases). Germline V gene data show CDR1 as SNHLY and CDR2 as FYNNEI. The CDR3 runs to 15 residues. Trimming removed 4 bases from V and 3 bases from J, with 15 bases in between. As DNA, the CDR3 is TGTGCCAGCAGTGTGGGCAGGGGAGTTGAAGAGACCCAGTACTTC. Amino acids: CASSVGRGVEETQYF.

V is TRBV7-6 and J is TRBJ1-1, with 8 bases fitting TRBD1. CDR1 and CDR2 (germline): SGHVS, FNYEAQ. The CDR3 spans 15 residues. The trim removed 5 bases at V and 1 base at J, leaving 6 bases unmatched. The CDR3 region is CASSLNGQGNTEAFF. The CDR3 bases are TGTGCCAGCAGCCTTAACGGACAGGGGAACACTGAAGCTTTCTTT.

The genes are TRBV7-9 and TRBJ2-3; a possible D gene is TRBD1 (6 bases). The CDR3 sequence is 14 residues long. In germline, CDR1 is SEHNR, CDR2 FQNEAQ (reference sequence). Trimming removed 5 bases from V and 0 bases from J, with 9 bases in between. CDR3 amino acids: CASSGTRSTDTQYF. Here the CDR3 DNA reads TGTGCCAGCAGCGGGACAAGAAGCACAGATACGCAGTATTTT.

The chain employs TRBV7-2 and TRBJ2-7, with TRBD1 matching 9 bases. V was clipped by 1 base and J by 3 bases; unmatched bases: 1. This CDR3 has 14 amino acids. CDR1 and CDR2 (germline): SGHTA, FQGNSA. The chain's CDR3 is CASSLDRGHYEQYF. CDR3 coding DNA: TGTGCCAGCAGCTTAGACAGGGGGCACTACGAGCAGTACTTC.

The J gene is TRBJ2-1, the V gene TRBV6-5; 11 bases align to TRBD2. CDR3 length: 15 amino acids. Germline CDR1 MNHEY, CDR2 SVGAGI. After removal of 4 bases from V and 8 bases from J, the junction contained 7 bases not matched to a gene. CDR3 protein: CASSLAGGPSYEQFF. In DNA, the CDR3 is TGTGCCAGCAGTTTAGCGGGGGGGCCGTCCTATGAGCAGTTCTTC.

This clone has just a few counts. This chain joins TRBV5-1 and TRBJ2-3; 14 positions match TRBD2. The V segment lost 2 bases and the J segment 7 bases; nucleotides outside the gene matches: 6. Germline loops: CDR1 SGHRS, CDR2 YFSETQ. There are 16 residues in the CDR3. Written as DNA, the CDR3 is TGCGCCAGCAGCTTCGACGGGACTAGCGGGGGTAATACGCAGTATTTT. It specifies CASSFDGTSGGNTQYF.

This clone was observed a few times. The V gene is TRBV5-4, the J gene TRBJ1-3; maybe TRBD1 (5 bases). Germline V CDR1 and CDR2: SGHNT, YYREEE (reference sequence). Trimming cost V 1 base and J 4 bases, with 9 bases left between them. This CDR3 comprises 14 residues. The CDR3 region has the DNA TGTGCCAGCAGCTTGTGGGCAGGGGGAAACACCATATATTTT. Protein: CASSLWAGGNTIYF.

The chain has TRBV5-1 and TRBJ1-5; D may be TRBD1 (6 bases). Germline CDR1 and CDR2: SGHRS and YFSETQ. This CDR3 spans 15 amino acids. The V end was cut by 4 bases, the J end by 0 bases, with 11 bases between. CDR3 in amino acids: CASSEQGYSNQPQHF. CDR3 nucleotide sequence: TGCGCCAGCAGCGAACAGGGATATAGCAATCAGCCCCAGCATTTT.

CDR3 sequence reads: CASSVVGGSGANVLTF. For the CDR3, the DNA is TGTGCCAGCAGCGTAGTCGGTGGCTCTGGGGCCAACGTCCTGACTTTC. The chain couples TRBV9 to TRBJ2-6; D gene ambiguous. The CDR3 totals 16 residues. Germline CDR1 is SGDLS and CDR2 is YYNGEE. V gave up 0 bases and J gave up 0 bases, with 7 bases separating them.

The chain combines TRBV7-9 with TRBJ2-7, with a possible D match to TRBD2 (6 bases). CDR3 length equals 14 residues. The germline V and J ends were trimmed by 3 bases and 2 bases, with 11 bases remaining between them. Germline V gene data show CDR1 as SEHNR and CDR2 as FQNEAQ (reference sequence). The CDR3 region has the DNA TGTGCCAGCAGCTTGAGCGGGTCCCCCTACGAGCAGTACTTC. Amino acids: CASSLSGSPYEQYF.

This chain links TRBV7-6 with TRBJ2-5; D ambiguous. The last part of the DNA fits TRBJ2-7 better; the J call may be wrong. The V gene's germline CDR1 is SGHVS and CDR2 FNYEAQ. The CDR3 is made up of 13 amino acids. CDR3 sequence reads: CASSLGPSYEQYF. DNA of the CDR3: TGTGCCAGCAGCTTAGGACCTAGCTACGAGCAGTACTTC.

As for this clone: The junction departs from the called germline gene at one end, perhaps through a read error. The chain couples TRBV19 to TRBJ2-7; 7 bases are a match to TRBD1. CDR1 is LNHDA, CDR2 SQIVND, per germline (reference sequence). This CDR3 is 15 amino acids long. CDR3 sequence reads: CASSIGDRPYYEQYF. The CDR3 DNA reads TGTGCCAGTAGCATAGGGGACAGACCATACTACGAGCAGTACTTC.

This clone was observed a few times. V gene TRBV29-1 combines with J gene TRBJ1-5; TRBD1 is a possible D gene (5 bases). Germline loops: CDR1 SQVTM, CDR2 ANQGSEA. The CDR3 runs to 14 residues. Deletions cut 6 bases from V and 2 bases from J, with 14 bases between. CDR3 sequence: CSVSTGGGNQPQHF. In nucleotides, the CDR3 is TGCAGCGTATCAACAGGCGGGGGCAATCAGCCCCAGCATTTT.

The chain carries TRBV4-1 and TRBJ1-2; D unclear. Germline V gene lookup returns CDR1 MGHRA and CDR2 YSYEKL. This CDR3 has 14 residues. V lost 3 bases and J lost 4, with 12 bases in between. The CDR3 region is CASSQPPNGYGYTF. CDR3 nucleotides: TGCGCCAGCAGCCAGCCCCCGAACGGCTATGGCTACACCTTC.

V usage is TRBV10-2 and J usage is TRBJ2-7, with D possibly matching TRBD1 (5 bases). Trimming pared 4 bases from V and 5 bases from J, leaving 6 bases between. Germline values: CDR1 WSHSY, CDR2 SAAADI. CDR3 length: 11 amino acids. The CDR3 region has the DNA TGCGCCAGCAGTGGGGGCAACGAGCAGTACTTC. Its protein product is CASSGGNEQYF.

The CDR3, as DNA: TGCGCCAGCAGTGACGGACAGGGGAGCAATCAGCCCCAGCATTTT. It yields the protein CASSDGQGSNQPQHF. This chain links TRBV10-1 with TRBJ1-5; TRBD1 matches 9 bases. J was trimmed by 1 base and V by 3 bases; bases with no gene match: 1. The CDR3 length is 15 residues. The germline V gene has CDR1 WNHNN and CDR2 SYGVQD (reference sequence).

The table lists this clone with a few counts. This chain links TRBV10-3 with TRBJ2-1; 7 bases are shared with TRBD2. Germline trimming cut 3 bases from V and 8 bases from J; bases unmatched to any gene: 13. Germline assignment: CDR1 ENHRY and CDR2 SYGVKD. This CDR3 region has 16 residues. For the CDR3, the DNA is TGTGCCATCAGTGACCTGGGAGCGGGGTTTGTGGATGAGCAGTTCTTC. This gives the protein CAISDLGAGFVDEQFF.

The CDR3 loop is CASSEGGQKYYGYTF. CDR3 nucleotide sequence: TGTGCCAGCAGTGAAGGGGGGCAGAAATACTATGGCTACACCTTC. V is TRBV6-1 and J is TRBJ1-2; perhaps TRBD1 as D (6 bases). CDR3 length: 15 amino acids. In germline, CDR1 is MNHNS, CDR2 SASEGT. V was trimmed by 1 base and J by 3 bases, leaving 12 bases between them.

The V call is TRBV29-1, the J call TRBJ1-4; D ambiguous. Deletions cut 4 bases from V and 5 bases from J, with 8 bases between. CDR1 and CDR2 from the germline V gene are SQVTM and ANQGSEA. CDR3 length: 12 residues. CDR3 in amino acids: CSVGYSNEKLFF. The CDR3 bases are TGCAGCGTTGGATACAGCAATGAAAAACTGTTTTTT.

Note on this clone: Other DNA sequences within the sample encode an identical CDR3. The chain links TRBV4-1 to TRBJ1-1, with 9 bases fitting TRBD1. This CDR3 contains 17 residues. V shed 1 base, J shed 0 bases, and the junction held 6 bases outside the gene matches. Germline lookup yields CDR1 MGHRA and CDR2 YSYEKL. For the CDR3, the DNA is TGCGCCAGCAGCCAAGTAGGGACAGGGCCATTGAACACTGAAGCTTTCTTT. Translated, it gives CASSQVGTGPLNTEAFF.

There are a few counts of this clone. This chain uses TRBV13 with TRBJ1-1; a weak D match, TRBD1 (6 bases). The CDR3 spans 17 residues. V dropped 1 base and J dropped 1 base, with 16 bases sitting between them. CDR1 is PRHDT and CDR2 is FYEKMQ in the germline V gene (reference sequence). CDR3 region: CASSLAFTRDKNTEAFF. As DNA, the CDR3 is TGTGCCAGCAGCTTAGCGTTCACTCGGGACAAGAACACTGAAGCTTTCTTT.

This clone was recorded a few times. The CDR3 DNA sequence: TGCGCCAGCAGCCAAGAAGGGACAGTGACCGGGGAGCTGTTTTTT. Translating gives CASSQEGTVTGELFF. The chain joins TRBV4-1 to TRBJ2-2, with 7 nucleotides matching TRBD1. The V segment lost 0 bases and the J segment 5 bases; nucleotides outside the gene matches: 3. Per the germline V gene, CDR1 is MGHRA and CDR2 is YSYEKL. The CDR3 has 15 amino acids.